A single sample is the source of the 25 T cell receptor beta chains below, sequenced in a study of patients and donors after allogeneic stem cell transplantation (dated by TCRdb to 2020 to 2021). Receptor libraries were prepared by RT-PCR. Sequenced using a NextSeq 550. TCRdb ran its own pipeline on the public reads, namely fastp trimming at Q25 and MiXCR clone calling, and kept in-frame beta chains. Rows matching on CDR3 protein sequence are summarized as one entry with the most common DNA and genes. This sample gives some 960,000 distinct CDR3 sequences in total; roughly 18% of them show up just once. The leading ten clones occupy around 6% of the sample. The source material was blood, either unsorted or a sorted T cell fraction (not recorded which). Every receptor here comes from a human donor who was either an allogeneic HSCT recipient or a stem cell or donor lymphocyte infusion donor (not recorded which). It is not recorded whose cells these are; they may come from a transplant donor.

This clonotype was counted only a few times. The genes are TRBV7-3 and TRBJ2-3, with D tentatively TRBD2 (6 bases). Germline CDR1 is SGHTA and CDR2 is FQGTGA. V was cut by 1 base and J by 8 bases, with 10 bases left in between. The CDR3 runs to 13 residues. The CDR3 bases are TGTGCCAGCAGCTTAAGGGGGGAGGCTACGCAGTATTTT. Protein product: CASSLRGEATQYF.

The J gene is TRBJ1-5, the V gene TRBV12-3 or TRBV12-4, with 7 nucleotides matching TRBD1. V shed 4 bases, J shed 7 bases, and the junction held 7 bases outside the gene matches. The CDR3 has 14 residues. The CDR3 reads CASSSQGLKQPQHF. The CDR3 bases are TGTGCCAGCAGTTCACAGGGGCTAAAACAGCCCCAGCATTTT.

The chain links TRBV20-1 to TRBJ1-3; TRBD1 matches at 9 bases. The junction had 7 bases not matched to a gene; V was cut back by 6 bases and J by 4 bases. Per the germline V gene, CDR1 is DFQATT and CDR2 is SNEGSKA (reference sequence). The CDR3 spans 14 residues. As DNA, the CDR3 is TGCAGTGCCGGGGACAGGGAAACAGGAAACACCATATATTTT. Translating it yields CSAGDRETGNTIYF.

The chain uses TRBV9 and TRBJ2-3; 12 bases are shared with TRBD1. Per the germline V gene, CDR1 is SGDLS and CDR2 is YYNGEE. This CDR3 is built from 20 residues. Losses at the gene ends were 2 bases for V and 1 base for J; bases not matched to a gene: 14. CDR3: CASSVSSGTGGRRRTDTQYF. The CDR3 bases are TGTGCCAGCAGCGTTTCTTCCGGGACAGGGGGCCGCCGGCGCACAGATACGCAGTATTTT.

This clonotype was seen repeatedly, ten times or more. This chain connects TRBV12-3 or TRBV12-4 to TRBJ2-5; the D call may be TRBD1 or TRBD2 (6 bases each). V shed 7 bases and J shed 5 bases, with 17 bases lying between them. The CDR3 has 14 amino acids. CDR3 sequence reads: CASTFAGAGETQYF. The CDR3 DNA reads as TGTGCCAGCACCTTTGCAGGGGCGGGGGAGACCCAGTACTTC.

V and J are TRBV2 and TRBJ2-7; 10 bases line up with TRBD1. The V and J ends lost 4 bases and 2 bases, in that order; junction bases with no gene match: 5. The CDR3 totals 15 residues. Germline-derived CDR1 and CDR2 are SNHLY and FYNNEI. The CDR3 reads CASSAAGQGTYEQYF. For the CDR3, the DNA is TGTGCCAGCAGTGCTGCGGGACAGGGGACCTACGAGCAGTACTTC.

This clonotype was seen many times. The chain uses TRBV7-3 and TRBJ2-3, with a possible D match to TRBD2 (5 bases). V shed 1 base and J shed 5 bases, with 22 bases lying between them. CDR3 length: 18 amino acids. CDR1 is SGHTA, CDR2 FQGTGA, per germline. Here the CDR3 DNA reads TGTGCCAGCAGCTTAAAGGGTTTAGCTAGCCCGAACAGAGATACGCAGTATTTT. This sequence encodes CASSLKGLASPNRDTQYF.

This clonotype showed up just a few times. CDR3 sequence: CAISEGFSYNEQFF. The CDR3 DNA is TGTGCCATCAGTGAAGGTTTCTCCTACAATGAGCAGTTCTTC. The chain couples TRBV10-3 to TRBJ2-1; no clear D. The V end was cut by 3 bases, the J end by 0 bases, with 6 bases between. The CDR3 totals 14 residues. Germline CDR1 ENHRY, CDR2 SYGVKD.

J is TRBJ2-7 and V is TRBV20-1; 9 positions match TRBD2. CDR1 DFQATT and CDR2 SNEGSKA come from the germline V gene (reference sequence). CDR3 length: 12 residues. V dropped 6 bases and J dropped 5; count of bases not matched to a gene: 5. This CDR3 is CSALAGNNEQYF. The CDR3 bases are TGCAGTGCGCTAGCGGGGAATAACGAGCAGTACTTC.

This sequence joins TRBV6-1 and TRBJ1-1; TRBD1 is a possible D gene (6 bases). The V gene's germline CDR1 is MNHNS and CDR2 SASEGT. V dropped 10 bases and J dropped 4 bases, with 16 bases sitting between them. This CDR3 is built from 13 residues. This chain's CDR3 is CATRLGRGTEAFF. The CDR3 DNA follows: TGTGCCACCCGCCTAGGCAGGGGCACTGAAGCTTTCTTT.

The V gene is TRBV4-3, the J gene TRBJ2-1; 8 positions match TRBD1. V lost 2 bases, J lost 5 bases, and 8 bases stayed unmatched. CDR1 is LGHNA, CDR2 YSLEER, per germline. CDR3 length equals 16 residues. The CDR3 nucleotides read TGCGCCAGCAGCCAAAGTTGGCAGGGGGCGAACAATGAGCAGTTCTTC. Its protein product is CASSQSWQGANNEQFF.

This clonotype was counted ten times or more. The chain recombines TRBV24-1 with TRBJ2-1; TRBD2 agrees at 11 bases. V gave up 6 bases and J gave up 3 bases; unmatched junction bases: 9. CDR3 length equals 17 residues. Germline V CDR1 and CDR2: KGHDR, SFDVKD. Here the CDR3 reads CATSTFGTSGLYNEQFF. In DNA form, the CDR3 reads TGTGCCACCAGTACCTTCGGGACTAGCGGACTCTACAATGAGCAGTTCTTC.

The V call is TRBV12-5, the J call TRBJ2-1; D uncertain. CDR1 and CDR2 from the germline V gene are LGHNT and FRNRAP. With 1 base removed from V and 4 bases from J, the gap between germline ends came to 5 bases. This CDR3 comprises 13 residues. The CDR3 DNA reads as TGTGCTAGTGGTTTGGCTAATTACAATGAGCAGTTCTTC. Its translation is CASGLANYNEQFF.

This clonotype was found a few times. The chain links TRBV7-9 to TRBJ1-1, with D uncertain. Germline V lookup: CDR1 SEHNR, CDR2 FQNEAQ (reference sequence). V lost 1 base and J lost 6, with 12 bases in between. The CDR3 runs to 14 residues. The CDR3 protein is CASSLDQVGPEAFF. CDR3 nucleotides: TGTGCCAGCAGCTTAGATCAAGTGGGCCCTGAAGCTTTCTTT.

This clonotype was counted a few times. This CDR3 is CSARAGGYQETQYF. The CDR3 DNA sequence: TGCAGTGCTAGGGCGGGGGGCTACCAAGAGACCCAGTACTTC. V and J are TRBV20-1 and TRBJ2-5; 8 nucleotides agree with TRBD2. The CDR3 runs to 14 residues. Germline loops: CDR1 DFQATT, CDR2 SNEGSKA (reference sequence). The ends lost 3 bases at V and 0 bases at J; junction bases unmatched: 3.

The rearrangement links TRBV19 to TRBJ2-1, with D possibly TRBD2 on 5 matching bases. Trimming removed 9 bases at V and 6 bases at J, with 21 bases between. Germline V gene sequence: CDR1 LNHDA, CDR2 SQIVND (reference sequence). The CDR3 has 15 residues. The CDR3 loop reads CASQGGGTLSNEQFF. CDR3 nucleotide sequence: TGTGCCAGCCAAGGAGGCGGTACATTAAGCAATGAGCAGTTCTTC.

The chain employs TRBV6-1 and TRBJ2-7; D possibly corresponds to TRBD2 (5 bases). The CDR3 is made up of 14 amino acids. Trimming removed 4 bases from V and 4 bases from J, with 14 bases in between. Germline V gives CDR1 MNHNS, CDR2 SASEGT. CDR3 region: CASSGRRTGYEQYF. CDR3 DNA: TGTGCCAGCAGTGGACGCCGGACGGGATACGAGCAGTACTTC.

The chain joins TRBV11-2 to TRBJ2-1, with 12 bases fitting TRBD1. V lost 3 bases and J lost 9; bases outside the gene matches: 6. The CDR3 is made up of 15 amino acids. Germline V gene sequence: CDR1 SGHAT, CDR2 FQNNGV. The CDR3 DNA follows: TGTGCCAGCAGCTTCCCGGGACAGGGGGCGCGTGAGCAGTTCTTC. Translation: CASSFPGQGAREQFF.

A few counts support this clonotype. The CDR3 spells CASGASGQGAGYTF. DNA for the CDR3: TGTGCTAGTGGCGCATCCGGACAGGGTGCTGGCTACACCTTC. This chain joins TRBV12-5 and TRBJ1-2; 8 bases map to TRBD1. The trim removed 6 bases at V and 7 bases at J, leaving 10 bases unmatched. This CDR3 has 14 amino acids. In germline, CDR1 is LGHNT, CDR2 FRNRAP.

The gene calls are TRBV20-1 and TRBJ2-1, with D perhaps matching TRBD2 (6 bases). V gave up 1 base and J gave up 0 bases, with 7 bases separating them. Germline CDR1 is DFQATT and CDR2 is SNEGSKA (reference sequence). The CDR3 totals 14 residues. The chain's CDR3 is CSARAGLSYNEQFF. CDR3 bases: TGCAGTGCTAGAGCGGGACTCTCCTACAATGAGCAGTTCTTC.

This clonotype showed up many times. The chain has TRBV29-1 and TRBJ2-2; maybe TRBD2 (6 bases). Trimming shortened V by 3 bases and J by 0 bases, and 14 bases separated the two germline ends. From germline, CDR1 is SQVTM and CDR2 ANQGSEA. This CDR3 region has 16 residues. DNA for the CDR3: TGCAGCGTTGATTTTACTAGCCCCCCGAACACCGGGGAGCTGTTTTTT. Protein sequence: CSVDFTSPPNTGELFF.

This chain links TRBV6-5 with TRBJ1-1; no clear D gene. CDR1 is MNHEY and CDR2 is SVGAGI in the germline V gene. V gave up 0 bases and J gave up 4 bases, with 9 bases separating them. CDR3 length equals 14 residues. CDR3 residues: CASSYSRSGTEAFF. The CDR3 DNA is TGTGCCAGCAGTTACTCACGGTCAGGCACTGAAGCTTTCTTT.

This clonotype came up a few times. The rearrangement links TRBV5-1 to TRBJ1-4; perhaps TRBD1 as D (5 bases). Per the germline V gene, CDR1 is SGHRS and CDR2 is YFSETQ. The CDR3 sequence is 15 residues long. Between the trimmed V and J ends, which lost 0 bases and 4 bases, there was a span of 10 bases. CDR3 amino acids: CASSLEGYGNEKLFF. The CDR3 nucleotides read TGCGCCAGCAGCTTGGAGGGGTATGGTAATGAAAAACTGTTTTTT.

The rearrangement links TRBV7-2 to TRBJ2-1; D may correspond to TRBD1 or TRBD2 (5 bases each). Trimming left V 6 bases short and J 4 bases short, with 16 bases between. Germline V gene sequence: CDR1 SGHTA, CDR2 FQGNSA. CDR3 size: 15 residues. CDR3 protein: CASRVGTRGYNEQFF. The CDR3, as DNA: TGTGCCAGCAGAGTGGGGACCCGAGGGTACAATGAGCAGTTCTTC.

The chain uses TRBV5-1 and TRBJ2-5, with 10 bases that match TRBD2. With V trimmed by 4 bases and J by 0 bases, 3 bases remained unmatched. The CDR3 is 15 residues long. In germline, CDR1 is SGHRS, CDR2 YFSETQ. The DNA for the CDR3 is TGCGCCAGCAGCCTTAGCGGGGGGAACCAAGAGACCCAGTACTTC. It specifies CASSLSGGNQETQYF.